A single sample is the source of the 25 T cell receptor beta chains below, sequenced in a study of blood T cells in healthy people across ages. The authors ran a second PCR of about 6 to 11 cycles using a sample-barcoded 5' primer and a J-beta primer mix. TCRdb passed the 5' RACE reads through MiXCR, listing each CDR3 protein once. The repertoire consists of roughly 1,300,000 distinct CDR3 sequences, with 45% to 70% occurring once and the leading ten covering 5% to 7%. Sequencing input: blood. These receptors all come from a man aged 18 to 29 in good health.

The CDR3 reads CASGLYTSHTQYF. In nucleotides, the CDR3 is TGTGCTAGTGGTTTGTACACCTCGCATACGCAGTATTTT. The genes are TRBV12-5 and TRBJ2-3; D is unresolved. With 2 bases removed from V and 7 bases from J, the gap between germline ends came to 10 bases. Germline V CDR1 and CDR2: LGHNT, FRNRAP. This CDR3 region has 13 residues.

The chain links TRBV20-1 to TRBJ2-4, with D perhaps TRBD1 (6 bases). Matching the DNA end better, TRBJ2-7 makes the J call doubtful. CDR3 length: 13 residues. Looked up from germline, CDR1 is DFQATT and CDR2 is SNEGSKA (reference sequence). CDR3 sequence (DNA): TGCAGTGCAAGCTACAGGGCCTCCTACGAGCAGTACTTC. Residues: CSASYRASYEQYF.

This chain links TRBV27 with TRBJ2-5; TRBD2 matches 7 bases. V shed 10 bases, J shed 11 bases, and the junction held 10 bases outside the gene matches. The length of the CDR3 is 11 residues. Germline V lookup: CDR1 MNHEY, CDR2 SMNVEV (reference sequence). This CDR3 reads CATGTRGEQYF. In DNA, the CDR3 is TGTGCCACTGGGACCCGGGGGGAGCAGTACTTC.

This clonotype has just one count. This chain links TRBV5-1 with TRBJ1-2; D is unclear. Trimming stripped 7 bases from V and 4 bases from J, with 14 bases between. The germline gives CDR1 SGHRS, CDR2 YFSETQ. The CDR3 is 13 residues long. CDR3 nucleotides: TGCGCCAGCCGCGGGGAAATTTCCTATGGCTACACCTTC. Its protein product is CASRGEISYGYTF.

The rearrangement links TRBV5-6 to TRBJ2-3; either TRBD1 or TRBD2 may supply D (5 bases each). CDR1 is SGHDT, CDR2 YYEEEE, per germline. Trimming took off 2 bases at V and 0 bases at J, with 10 bases between the two ends. The CDR3 contains 15 residues. The CDR3 nucleotides read TGTGCCAGCAGCTTCGGGACCATTAGCACAGATACGCAGTATTTT. Translation: CASSFGTISTDTQYF.

Details on this clonotype: Relative to the germline gene, one junction end is altered; a read error may explain this. This chain uses TRBV7-9 with TRBJ2-7, with D possibly called TRBD1 or TRBD2 (7 bases each). The CDR3 extends over 12 amino acids. Germline CDR1 is SEHNR and CDR2 is FQNEAQ (reference sequence). DNA for the CDR3: TGTTCCAGCAGCGGGACAGTCCTCGAGCAGTACTTC. It specifies CSSSGTVLEQYF. Variable domain in full (rest from reference TRBV7-9 and TRBJ2-7): DTGVSQNPRHKITKRGQNVTFRCDPISEHNRLYWYRQTLGQGPEFLTYFQNEAQLEKSRLLSDRFSAERPKGSFSTLEIQRTEQGDSAMYLCSSSGTVLEQYFGPGTRLTVT.

The chain recombines TRBV11-2 with TRBJ2-4; tentatively, D is TRBD1 (6 bases). The DNA matches TRBJ2-5 better at its end, which makes the J call doubtful. The germline gives CDR1 SGHAT, CDR2 FQNNGV. This CDR3 is 14 amino acids long. The CDR3 protein is CATSTPGASETQYF. The CDR3 DNA is TGTGCCACAAGTACCCCAGGGGCTTCGGAGACCCAGTACTTC.

This clonotype came up a few times. V is TRBV11-2 and J is TRBJ2-3; a weak D match, TRBD1 (6 bases). V was trimmed by 4 bases and J by 6 bases, leaving 11 bases between them. Per the germline V gene, CDR1 is SGHAT and CDR2 is FQNNGV. CDR3 size: 13 residues. The chain's CDR3 is CASSSRGWDTQYF. The CDR3 DNA reads TGTGCCAGCAGCTCCAGGGGATGGGATACGCAGTATTTT.

The J gene is TRBJ1-1, the V gene TRBV20-1; possible D gene TRBD1, 6 bases. The germline gives CDR1 DFQATT, CDR2 SNEGSKA (reference sequence). V lost 0 bases and J lost 3, with 14 bases in between. This CDR3 is 15 amino acids long. CDR3 DNA sequence: TGCAGTGCTAGAGATGCCGGCAGGGGAGACACTGAAGCTTTCTTT. Protein product: CSARDAGRGDTEAFF.

The chain couples TRBV6-2 or TRBV6-3 to TRBJ2-4; D not resolved. Judging by the DNA end, TRBJ2-7 fits better; the J call may be wrong. Germline lookup yields CDR1 MNHEY and CDR2 SVGEGT. The CDR3 totals 13 residues. CDR3: CASSFQINYEQYF. CDR3 nucleotide sequence: TGTGCCAGCAGCTTCCAGATAAACTACGAGCAGTACTTC.

The chain combines TRBV18 with TRBJ2-5; TRBD2 matches 9 bases. The ends lost 3 bases at V and 2 bases at J; junction bases unmatched: 7. CDR1 KGHSH and CDR2 LQKENI come from the germline V gene. The length of the CDR3 is 16 residues. The CDR3 loop reads CASSPSYSGGQETQYF. DNA for the CDR3: TGTGCCAGCTCACCCTCTTATAGCGGGGGACAAGAGACCCAGTACTTC.

The table lists this clonotype with a few counts. The chain uses TRBV4-3 and TRBJ2-3; no definite D call. V lost 1 base and J 7 bases, leaving 12 bases between the germline ends. Germline-derived CDR1 and CDR2 are LGHNA and YSLEER. The CDR3 contains 14 residues. The CDR3 DNA reads as TGCGCCAGCAGCCAAGGTATTGGACCATATACGCAGTATTTT. This encodes CASSQGIGPYTQYF.

V gene TRBV10-3 combines with J gene TRBJ2-2; 8 bases match TRBD1. The CDR3 runs 15 residues. Germline V gene lookup returns CDR1 ENHRY and CDR2 SYGVKD. J lost 4 bases, V lost 3 bases, and 4 bases had no gene match. The CDR3 sequence is CAISDRDRGTGELFF. The CDR3 DNA reads as TGTGCCATCAGTGACCGCGACAGGGGCACCGGGGAGCTGTTTTTT.

This CDR3 is CASSIFWQAHQETQYF. CDR3 nucleotide sequence: TGTGCCAGTAGTATATTTTGGCAGGCCCACCAAGAGACCCAGTACTTC. This chain connects TRBV19 to TRBJ2-5, with D hard to call. In germline, CDR1 is LNHDA, CDR2 SQIVND (reference sequence). This CDR3 has 16 amino acids. V lost 2 bases and J lost 0, with 13 bases in between.

The chain couples TRBV2 to TRBJ2-3, with TRBD2 identical over 11 bases. J lost 6 bases, V lost 5 bases, and 10 bases had no gene match. Per germline, CDR1 SNHLY and CDR2 FYNNEI. The CDR3 runs 16 residues. The CDR3: CASSHLAGGVMDTQYF. DNA for the CDR3: TGTGCCAGCAGTCACCTAGCGGGAGGTGTCATGGATACGCAGTATTTT.

This clonotype turned up a few times. V and J are TRBV6-2 or TRBV6-3 and TRBJ2-1; possible D gene TRBD1, 6 bases. Germline lookup yields CDR1 MNHEY and CDR2 SVGEGT. Deletions cut 2 bases from V and 2 bases from J, with 16 bases between. The CDR3 is made up of 17 amino acids. The CDR3 loop reads CASSYASWGPTYNEQFF. The CDR3, as DNA: TGTGCCAGCAGTTACGCAAGTTGGGGGCCAACCTACAATGAGCAGTTCTTC.

This clonotype showed up just once. The chain employs TRBV2 and TRBJ2-7; D is possibly TRBD1 or TRBD2 (6 bases each). The germline V and J ends were trimmed by 7 bases and 0 bases, with 13 bases remaining between them. The CDR3 has 14 amino acids. Germline V gene sequence: CDR1 SNHLY, CDR2 FYNNEI. CDR3 nucleotides: TGTGCCAGCACCGGAGGGGGTTACTCCTACGAGCAGTACTTC. Its translation is CASTGGGYSYEQYF.

In nucleotides, the CDR3 is TGTGCCAGCCACCCCGGGGGGCGAATGAACACTGAAGCTTTCTTT. This sequence encodes CASHPGGRMNTEAFF. The genes are TRBV4-2 and TRBJ1-1; a possible D gene is TRBD1 (6 bases). This CDR3 contains 15 residues. Trimming stripped 8 bases from V and 0 bases from J, with 16 bases between. From germline, CDR1 is LGHNA and CDR2 YNFKEQ.

The J gene is TRBJ2-5, the V gene TRBV7-2, with TRBD2 identical over 8 bases. V lost 2 bases, J lost 7 bases, and 6 bases stayed unmatched. Germline CDR1 is SGHTA and CDR2 is FQGNSA. The CDR3 is made up of 14 amino acids. In DNA form, the CDR3 reads TGTGCCAGCAGCTTAACAGCGGGAGCTGGGACCCAGTACTTC. It encodes CASSLTAGAGTQYF.

The chain employs TRBV7-6 and TRBJ2-2; D remains ambiguous. CDR3 length: 13 residues. V dropped 5 bases and J dropped 4 bases, with 8 bases sitting between them. The germline gives CDR1 SGHVS, CDR2 FNYEAQ. As DNA, the CDR3 is TGTGCCAGCAGCCCCAGTATCACCGGGGAGCTGTTTTTT. It encodes CASSPSITGELFF.

V gene TRBV9 combines with J gene TRBJ2-7; D might be TRBD2 (5 bases). The CDR3 has 14 amino acids. The germline V gene has CDR1 SGDLS and CDR2 YYNGEE. V lost 2 bases, J lost 1 base, and 10 bases lay in between. The CDR3 DNA reads TGTGCCAGCAGCGTGGGAGATAGGTCCTACGAGCAGTACTTC. This encodes CASSVGDRSYEQYF. Supplemented by reference TRBV9 and TRBJ2-7, the full variable domain reads DSGVTQTPKHLITATGQRVTLRCSPRSGDLSVYWYQQSLDQGLQFLIQYYNGEERAKGNILERFSAQQFPDLHSELNLSSLELGDSALYFCASSVGDRSYEQYFGPGTRLTVT.

The CDR3 nucleotides are TGTGCCAGCAGTTTATCAGCAGGGAGCTATGGCTACACCTTC. It yields the protein CASSLSAGSYGYTF. The J gene is TRBJ1-2, the V gene TRBV28, with D maybe TRBD1 (5 bases). CDR3 length equals 14 residues. The V and J ends lost 1 base and 4 bases respectively, with 10 bases between them. Germline V gives CDR1 MDHEN, CDR2 SYDVKM.

The J gene is TRBJ2-7, the V gene TRBV4-1; 11 nucleotides line up with TRBD1. Germline CDR1 reads MGHRA; CDR2 reads YSYEKL. The CDR3 has 15 residues. Trimming took 3 bases from V and 1 from J; bases not matched to a gene: 2. Here the CDR3 DNA reads TGCGCCAGCAGCCACGGACAGGGGGCGTCCTACGAGCAGTACTTC. Translated: CASSHGQGASYEQYF.

This clonotype came up once. The V and J genes are TRBV4-3 and TRBJ2-4; D call uncertain. With 3 bases removed from V and 6 bases from J, the gap between germline ends came to 15 bases. The CDR3 contains 15 residues. CDR1 LGHNA and CDR2 YSLEER come from the germline V gene. This CDR3 reads CASSHPGRGGNIQYF. The CDR3 nucleotides read TGCGCCAGCAGCCACCCGGGCCGAGGTGGAAACATTCAGTACTTC.

The chain employs TRBV6-5 and TRBJ2-3; 12 bases are shared with TRBD2. This CDR3 region has 15 residues. Germline-derived CDR1 and CDR2 are MNHEY and SVGAGI. After removal of 8 bases from V and 3 bases from J, the junction contained 6 bases not matched to a gene. The CDR3 DNA follows: TGTGCCAGCGGCACGACTAGCGGGAGTACAGATACGCAGTATTTT. Translated: CASGTTSGSTDTQYF.